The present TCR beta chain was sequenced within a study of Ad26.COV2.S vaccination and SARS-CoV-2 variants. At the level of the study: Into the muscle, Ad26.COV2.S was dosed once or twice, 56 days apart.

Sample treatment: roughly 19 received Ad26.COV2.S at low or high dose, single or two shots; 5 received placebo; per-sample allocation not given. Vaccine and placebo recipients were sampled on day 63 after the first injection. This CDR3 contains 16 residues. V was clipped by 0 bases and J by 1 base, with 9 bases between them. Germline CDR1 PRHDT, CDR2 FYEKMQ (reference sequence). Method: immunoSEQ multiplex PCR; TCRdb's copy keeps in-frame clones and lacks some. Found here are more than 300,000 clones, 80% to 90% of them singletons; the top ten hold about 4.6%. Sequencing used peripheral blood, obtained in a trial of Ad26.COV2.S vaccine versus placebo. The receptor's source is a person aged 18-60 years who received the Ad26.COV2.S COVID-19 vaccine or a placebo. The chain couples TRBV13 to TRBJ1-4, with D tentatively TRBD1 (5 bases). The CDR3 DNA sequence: TGTGCCAGCAGCTTAGGGAGGGACCAAACTAATGAAAAACTGTTTTTT. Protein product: CASSLGRDQTNEKLFF.